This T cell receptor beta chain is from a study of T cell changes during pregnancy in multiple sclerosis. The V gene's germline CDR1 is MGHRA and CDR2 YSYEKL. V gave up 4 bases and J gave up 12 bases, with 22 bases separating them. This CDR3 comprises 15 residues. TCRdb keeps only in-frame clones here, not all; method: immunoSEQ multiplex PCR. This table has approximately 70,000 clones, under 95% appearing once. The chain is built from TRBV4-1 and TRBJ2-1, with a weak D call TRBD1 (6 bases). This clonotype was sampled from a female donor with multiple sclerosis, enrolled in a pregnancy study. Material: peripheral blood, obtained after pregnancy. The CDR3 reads CASSPGKGVAQGQFF. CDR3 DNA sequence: TGCGCCAGCAGCCCCGGGAAGGGGGTGGCACAGGGGCAGTTCTTC.